These 13 T cell receptor beta chains came from one sample sequenced in a study of T cell repertoires in cytomegalovirus infection. TCRdb independently ran MiXCR on the reads; one entry per CDR3 protein. The sample records about 350,000 distinct CDR3 sequences, 34% being singletons. Antigen specificity for these receptors is unknown. The sequencing used cultured PBMCs, collected from culture after CMV antigen stimulation. These receptors originate from a human donor in good health (CMV status not recorded). Some clones in this sample may be carry-over from other donors' samples.

V gene TRBV25-1 combines with J gene TRBJ1-5; unclear D gene. This CDR3 spans 14 amino acids. In germline, CDR1 is MGHDK, CDR2 SYGVNS. The V gene lost 1 base and the J gene lost 0 bases, with 4 bases spanning the gap. The CDR3 reads CASSEWGSNQPQHF. The CDR3 region has the DNA TGTGCCAGCAGTGAATGGGGTAGCAATCAGCCCCAGCATTTT.

This clonotype has at least ten counts. This chain links TRBV4-1 with TRBJ2-7; 9 bases are shared with TRBD1. The CDR3 has 17 residues. CDR1 is MGHRA, CDR2 YSYEKL, per germline. The V gene end was trimmed by 0 bases and the J gene end by 2 bases; junction bases not matched to a gene: 8. The chain's CDR3 is CASSQDRGDRATYEQYF. Here the CDR3 DNA reads TGCGCCAGCAGCCAAGATCGAGGGGACAGGGCTACCTACGAGCAGTACTTC.

The chain combines TRBV30 with TRBJ2-7; 8 nucleotides line up with TRBD1. CDR3 length: 12 residues. Germline V CDR1 and CDR2: GTSNPN, SVGIG (reference sequence). V shed 7 bases, J shed 4 bases, and the junction held 6 bases outside the gene matches. The CDR3, as DNA: TGTGCCTCCAGGACAGGGTTATACGAGCAGTACTTC. It is translated as CASRTGLYEQYF.

V gene TRBV6-8 combines with J gene TRBJ1-4, with D hard to call. In germline, CDR1 is MNHGY, CDR2 SAAAGT. The CDR3 is made up of 15 amino acids. Trimming left V 5 bases short and J 0 bases short, with 10 bases between. CDR3 region: CASSTYSPTNEKLFF. As DNA, the CDR3 is TGTGCCAGCAGTACGTACAGCCCAACTAATGAAAAACTGTTTTTT.

This clonotype was seen a few times. The CDR3 here is CASSRAPGSLSSTDTQYF. CDR3 coding DNA: TGTGCCAGCAGCCGCGCACCCGGGAGCCTCAGTAGCACAGATACGCAGTATTTT. The V call is TRBV6-1, the J call TRBJ2-3; tentative D call: TRBD2 (6 bases). Per germline, CDR1 MNHNS and CDR2 SASEGT. Trimming took off 6 bases at V and 0 bases at J, with 22 bases between the two ends. The CDR3 runs to 18 residues.

The chain has TRBV11-2 and TRBJ2-7; unclear D gene. CDR1 and CDR2 from the germline V gene are SGHAT and FQNNGV. This CDR3 is 16 amino acids long. V lost 7 bases and J lost 6, with 25 bases in between. The CDR3 protein is CASIPARFRARGEQYV. The DNA for the CDR3 is TGTGCCAGCATCCCTGCCCGTTTTAGGGCCAGAGGCGAGCAGTACGTC.

This clonotype was detected a few times. The chain combines TRBV6-2 or TRBV6-3 with TRBJ1-5; a weak D match, TRBD1 (5 bases). The length of the CDR3 is 16 residues. The V end lost 7 bases, the J end lost 4 bases, and 20 bases lay between the germline ends. CDR1 MNHEY and CDR2 SVGEGT come from the germline V gene. The CDR3 coding sequence is TGTGCCAGCACTAGCCAGCGGGGCCCCAGTAATCAGCCCCAGCATTTT. This sequence encodes CASTSQRGPSNQPQHF.

This chain joins TRBV5-1 and TRBJ2-1; 8 bases fit TRBD2. This CDR3 is built from 16 residues. Germline values: CDR1 SGHRS, CDR2 YFSETQ. With 1 base clipped from V and 11 bases from J, the junction kept 14 bases outside the gene matches. The CDR3 bases are TGCGCCAGCAGCTTGAGGTTGACGGGCGGGAGGTCGAAGCAGTTCTTC. Translation: CASSLRLTGGRSKQFF. The full variable domain, rest sourced from reference TRBV5-1 and TRBJ2-1, is KAGVTQTPRYLIKTRGQQVTLSCSPISGHRSVSWYQQTPGQGLQFLFEYFSETQRNKGNFPGRFSGRQFSNSRSEMNVSTLELGDSALYLCASSLRLTGGRSKQFFGPGTRLTVL.

V and J are TRBV6-5 and TRBJ2-2; D uncertain. With 1 base removed from V and 3 bases from J, the gap between germline ends came to 6 bases. In germline, CDR1 is MNHEY, CDR2 SVGAGI. This CDR3 has 14 amino acids. The CDR3 sequence: CASSYFLDTGELFF. The CDR3 DNA follows: TGTGCCAGCAGTTACTTTTTGGACACCGGGGAGCTGTTTTTT.

The chain joins TRBV5-5 to TRBJ2-1, with 9 positions matching TRBD1. The CDR3 is made up of 14 amino acids. V was pared by 1 base and J by 8 bases, with 4 bases of the junction left unmatched. Per germline, CDR1 SGHKS and CDR2 YYEKEE (reference sequence). The CDR3 DNA follows: TGTGCCAGCAGCTTGAGGGACAGGGTCGATGAGCAGTTCTTC. Protein product: CASSLRDRVDEQFF. The full variable domain, with the rest looked up from reference TRBV5-5 and TRBJ2-1, is DAGVTQSPTHLIKTRGQQVTLRCSPISGHKSVSWYQQVLGQGPQFIFQYYEKEERGRGNFPDRFSARQFPNYSSELNVNALLLGDSALYLCASSLRDRVDEQFFGPGTRLTVL.

The rearrangement uses TRBV27 and TRBJ1-5, with TRBD1 as a possible D gene (6 bases). The length of the CDR3 is 15 residues. The germline V gene has CDR1 MNHEY and CDR2 SMNVEV (reference sequence). V was trimmed by 3 bases and J by 7 bases, leaving 16 bases between them. CDR3 sequence: CASSFWGGPGQPQHF. The DNA of the CDR3 is TGTGCCAGCAGTTTTTGGGGGGGCCCAGGGCAGCCCCAGCATTTT.

This clonotype was detected only a few times. This rearrangement joins TRBV6-1 to TRBJ2-3; 8 nucleotides agree with TRBD2. CDR3 length: 17 residues. Germline CDR1 reads MNHNS; CDR2 reads SASEGT. V was pared by 5 bases and J by 5 bases, with 15 bases of the junction left unmatched. CDR3 residues: CASSSPVFSGSKDTQYF. CDR3 sequence (DNA): TGTGCCAGCAGTTCTCCCGTATTCAGCGGGAGTAAAGATACGCAGTATTTT.

Worth noting for this clonotype: The CDR3 does not end in the conserved phenylalanine or tryptophan, so this is likely a read error. The chain combines TRBV6-1 with TRBJ2-1; the D gene is possibly TRBD2 (6 bases). The CDR3 is 15 residues long. CDR1 and CDR2 from the germline V gene are MNHNS and SASEGT. CDR3 sequence (DNA): TGTGCCAGCAGTCAAGCGGGCGCGCCCTACAATGAGCAGTTCTCC. It specifies CASSQAGAPYNEQFS.